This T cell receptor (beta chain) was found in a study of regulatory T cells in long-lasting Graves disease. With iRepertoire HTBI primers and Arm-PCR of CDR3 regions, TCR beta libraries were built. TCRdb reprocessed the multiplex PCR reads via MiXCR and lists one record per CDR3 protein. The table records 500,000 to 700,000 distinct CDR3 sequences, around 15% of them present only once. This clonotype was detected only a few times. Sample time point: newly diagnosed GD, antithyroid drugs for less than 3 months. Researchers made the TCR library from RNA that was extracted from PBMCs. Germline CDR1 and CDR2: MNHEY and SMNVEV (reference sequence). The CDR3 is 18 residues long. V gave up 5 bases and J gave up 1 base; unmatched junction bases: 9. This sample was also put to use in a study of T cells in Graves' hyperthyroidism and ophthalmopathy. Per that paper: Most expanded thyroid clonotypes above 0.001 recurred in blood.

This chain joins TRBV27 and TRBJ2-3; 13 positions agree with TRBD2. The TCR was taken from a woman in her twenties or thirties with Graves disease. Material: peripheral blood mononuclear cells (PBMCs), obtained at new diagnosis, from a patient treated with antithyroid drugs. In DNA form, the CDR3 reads TGTGCCAGCAGTCCCGGGACTAGCGGGAACGGTGGCACAGATACGCAGTATTTT. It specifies CASSPGTSGNGGTDTQYF.